The 12 T cell receptor beta chains given below trace back to one sample, sequenced in a study of blood T cell repertoires in COVID-19. The repertoire was sequenced with immunoSEQ multiplex PCR; TCRdb's copy has only in-frame clones and lacks some. The table includes about 87,000 clones, over 75% detected once. Sequencing used peripheral blood. These receptors all stem from a woman of 80 years or more with acute or convalescent COVID-19.

This chain links TRBV2 with TRBJ1-2, with 8 bases matching TRBD1. V was clipped by 4 bases and J by 4 bases; unmatched bases: 11. The CDR3 totals 16 residues. Germline V gives CDR1 SNHLY, CDR2 FYNNEI. CDR3 residues: CASSVSRQGATYGYTF. CDR3 sequence (DNA): TGTGCCAGCAGTGTCTCACGGCAGGGGGCTACCTATGGCTACACCTTC.

This clone was observed a handful of times. This chain links TRBV5-1 with TRBJ1-1; D ambiguous. Germline CDR1 and CDR2: SGHRS and YFSETQ. The CDR3 covers 13 residues. Trimming left V 7 bases short and J 1 base short, with 11 bases between. The CDR3 here is CASGERQNTEAFF. The CDR3 region has the DNA TGCGCCAGCGGGGAGCGGCAGAACACTGAAGCTTTCTTT.

V gene TRBV5-1 combines with J gene TRBJ2-3, with 7 bases matching TRBD2. The CDR3 is 14 amino acids. Germline loops: CDR1 SGHRS, CDR2 YFSETQ. V trimming: 2 bases; J trimming: 0 bases; junction bases outside the gene matches: 0. CDR3 sequence: CASSLAGSTDTQYF. CDR3 bases: TGCGCCAGCAGCTTAGCGGGGAGCACAGATACGCAGTATTTT. The full variable domain, completed using reference TRBV5-1 and TRBJ2-3, is KAGVTQTPRYLIKTRGQQVTLSCSPISGHRSVSWYQQTPGQGLQFLFEYFSETQRNKGNFPGRFSGRQFSNSRSEMNVSTLELGDSALYLCASSLAGSTDTQYFGPGTRLTVL.

The rearrangement joins TRBV10-3 to TRBJ2-7; possible D gene TRBD1, 5 bases. The V gene's germline CDR1 is ENHRY and CDR2 SYGVKD. Trimming took off 0 bases at V and 7 bases at J, with 10 bases between the two ends. The CDR3 sequence is 13 residues long. CDR3: CAISESTVVEQYF. CDR3 in DNA: TGTGCCATCAGTGAGTCGACAGTCGTGGAGCAGTACTTC.

This clone was recorded only once. The CDR3 DNA follows: TGTGCCAGTAGCCCACCCGGGACTTTTCTATACAATGAGCAGTTCTTC. It is translated as CASSPPGTFLYNEQFF. The rearrangement links TRBV19 to TRBJ2-1; the D gene is possibly TRBD2 (6 bases). The germline gives CDR1 LNHDA, CDR2 SQIVND (reference sequence). The CDR3 totals 16 residues. V was clipped by 6 bases and J by 4 bases, with 19 bases between them.

This clone has only one observation. The rearrangement joins TRBV7-8 to TRBJ2-2, with TRBD1 identical over 12 bases. The CDR3 length is 18 residues. V lost 2 bases, J lost 3 bases, and 7 bases stayed unmatched. CDR1 is SGHVS and CDR2 is FQNEAQ in the germline V gene. The CDR3 coding sequence is TGTGCCAGCAGCTTATCCGCCGGGACAGGGGGCCACACCGGGGAGCTGTTTTTT. Its protein is CASSLSAGTGGHTGELFF.

The J gene is TRBJ1-1, the V gene TRBV6-5; 7 bases are shared with TRBD1. Germline CDR1 MNHEY, CDR2 SVGAGI. The CDR3 runs to 15 residues. Trimming took 0 bases from V and 0 from J; bases not matched to a gene: 1. The CDR3 DNA is TGTGCCAGCAGTTACTCGGGACAGATGAACACTGAAGCTTTCTTT. Its translation: CASSYSGQMNTEAFF.

The V call is TRBV3-1 (or the pseudogene TRBV3-2), the J call TRBJ2-2; 7 bases align to TRBD1. CDR1 is LGHDT and CDR2 is YNNKEL in the germline V gene (reference sequence). Trimming cost V 7 bases and J 2 bases; bases outside gene matches: 7. The CDR3 has 15 amino acids. In DNA form, the CDR3 reads TGTGCCAGCAACAAGGACAGGCTCAACACCGGGGAGCTGTTTTTT. Translating gives CASNKDRLNTGELFF.

This chain links TRBV7-2 with TRBJ1-2; 7 bases agree with TRBD1. The CDR3 loop spans 14 amino acids. The germline V gene encodes CDR1 SGHTA and CDR2 FQGNSA. V was pared by 5 bases and J by 5 bases, with 8 bases of the junction left unmatched. The chain's CDR3 is CASSRDSTGYGYTF. CDR3 bases: TGTGCCAGCAGCCGGGACAGCACAGGGTATGGCTACACCTTC.

This rearrangement joins TRBV7-3 to TRBJ2-1; 7 bases are shared with TRBD1. The CDR3 covers 13 residues. Germline V gene data show CDR1 as SGHTA and CDR2 as FQGTGA. Trimming removed 8 bases from V and 9 bases from J; junction bases left unmatched: 10. In DNA form, the CDR3 reads TGTGCCAGCGGGACAGCCACGGTGGGTGAGCAGTTCTTC. This encodes CASGTATVGEQFF.

This clone turned up a few times. The V call is TRBV6-6, the J call TRBJ1-6; a weak D match, TRBD1 (5 bases). CDR3 size: 15 residues. Trimming shortened V by 4 bases and J by 6 bases, and 13 bases separated the two germline ends. Germline V gene lookup returns CDR1 MNHNY and CDR2 SVGAGI (reference sequence). The CDR3: CASSWSSGFNSPLHF. CDR3 sequence (DNA): TGTGCCAGCAGTTGGAGTTCAGGGTTTAATTCACCCCTCCACTTT.

This clone was seen only a few times. The chain recombines TRBV3-1 (or the pseudogene TRBV3-2) with TRBJ2-2; TRBD2 matches 12 bases. The length of the CDR3 is 17 residues. Germline trimming cut 5 bases from V and 4 bases from J; bases unmatched to any gene: 8. Germline V gene data show CDR1 as LGHDT and CDR2 as YNNKEL (reference sequence). CDR3 protein: CASSTNLAGGSTGELFF. CDR3 nucleotides: TGTGCCAGCAGCACGAATCTAGCGGGAGGGAGCACCGGGGAGCTGTTTTTT.